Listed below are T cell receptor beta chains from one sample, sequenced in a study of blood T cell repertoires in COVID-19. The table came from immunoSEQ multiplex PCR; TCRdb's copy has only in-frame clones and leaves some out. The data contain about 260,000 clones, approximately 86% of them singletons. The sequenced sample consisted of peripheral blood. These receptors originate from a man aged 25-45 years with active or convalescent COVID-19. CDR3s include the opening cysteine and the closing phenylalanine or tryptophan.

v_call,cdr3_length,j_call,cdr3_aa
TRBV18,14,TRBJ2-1,CASSPPGAGNEQFF
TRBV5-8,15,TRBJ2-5,CASNLRTYLQETQYF
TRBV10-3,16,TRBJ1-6,CAISAEGVSNNSPLHF
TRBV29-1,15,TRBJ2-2,CSARRDRGITGELFF
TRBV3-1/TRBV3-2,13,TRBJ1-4,CASSQGAHEKLFF
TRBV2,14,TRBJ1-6,CASSSTGGHSPLHF
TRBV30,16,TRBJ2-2,CACWGTGDLNTGELFF
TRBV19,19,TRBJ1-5,CASSIDSAGRGPRNQPQHF
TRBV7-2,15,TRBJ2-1,CASRLSGGTRNEQFF
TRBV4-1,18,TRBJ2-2,CASSQDGSGGINTGELFF
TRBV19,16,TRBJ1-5,CASSAVDRGFVQPQHF
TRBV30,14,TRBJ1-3,CAWSVSRSGNTIYF
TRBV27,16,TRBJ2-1,CASSLSFYTTYNEQFF
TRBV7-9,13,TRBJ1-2,CASSLAEEYGYTF
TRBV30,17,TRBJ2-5,CAWSIRGYAQKQETQYF
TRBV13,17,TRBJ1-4,CASSLGHISGTNEKLFF
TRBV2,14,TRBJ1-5,CASSEGAVNQPQHF
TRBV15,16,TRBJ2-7,CATSRGGLRYSYEQYF
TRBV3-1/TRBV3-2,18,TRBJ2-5,CASSRPGLARYHQETQYF
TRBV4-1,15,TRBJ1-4,CASSQVPGGNEKLFF
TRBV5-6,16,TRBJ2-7,CASSDLGQGDPYEQYF
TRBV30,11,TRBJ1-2,CAWGQNYGYTF
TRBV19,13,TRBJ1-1,CASSLFKNTEAFF
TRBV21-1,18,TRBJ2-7,CASTPSPTSGGEATEQYF
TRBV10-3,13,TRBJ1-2,CAISGTDNYGYTF
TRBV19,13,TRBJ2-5,CASSALNGETQYF
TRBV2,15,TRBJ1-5,CASSVGRIGDQPQHF
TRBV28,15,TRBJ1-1,CASGLQGAINTEAFF
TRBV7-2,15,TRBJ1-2,CASSLEDATRAGYTF
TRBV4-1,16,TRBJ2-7,CASRAISGTSGYEQYF
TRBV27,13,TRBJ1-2,CASSLGGMGGYTF
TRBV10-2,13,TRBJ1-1,CASSESGGYEAFF
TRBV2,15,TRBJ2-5,CASRTDRGFQETQYF
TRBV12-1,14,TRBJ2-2,CATPTVGLTGELFF
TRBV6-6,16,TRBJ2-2,CASSKTGTAQTGELFF
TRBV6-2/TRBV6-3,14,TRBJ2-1,CASSYTRDSNEQFF
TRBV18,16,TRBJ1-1,CASSPSGRDGYTEAFF
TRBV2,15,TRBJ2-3,CARTTSGGAADTQYF
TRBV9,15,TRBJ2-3,CARRGDFRFTDTQYF
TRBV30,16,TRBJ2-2,CAWSEMGGSNTGELFF
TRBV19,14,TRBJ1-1,CASSMEGVHTEAFF
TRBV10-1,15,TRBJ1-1,CASSDDSKMNTEAFF
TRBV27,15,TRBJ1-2,CASRPDSVVNYGYTF
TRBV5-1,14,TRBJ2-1,CASRAGETYNEQFF
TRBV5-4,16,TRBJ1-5,CASSLGGRGSNQPQHF
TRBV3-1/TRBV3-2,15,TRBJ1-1,CASSSGTGVGTEAFF